These T cell receptor beta chains were read from a single sample in a study of T cell responses to AZD1222 COVID-19 vaccine. This table comes from immunoSEQ multiplex PCR, and its TCRdb copy is limited to in-frame clones, with some not included. Among tens of thousands of clones listed, 85% to 90% were seen once. This specimen was peripheral blood, taken on day 0 of MenACWY control vaccination. The receptors come from an adult in good health. CDR3s include the opening cysteine and the closing phenylalanine or tryptophan. The D gene is left open where the match is weak. Only some rows state a clone size, as once, few, many or a class for expanded clones.

V gene: TRBV5-1; clone size: NA; D gene: NA; J gene: TRBJ2-1; CDR3 DNA: TGCGCCAGCAGCGGGCGTAGGGGCCCTAACAATGAGCAGTTCTTC; CDR3 protein: CASSGRRGPNNEQFF
V gene: TRBV3-1/TRBV3-2; clone size: NA; D gene: NA; J gene: TRBJ2-5; CDR3 DNA: TGTGCCAGCAGCTTCCGCGGGGAGACCCAGTACTTC; CDR3 protein: CASSFRGETQYF
V gene: TRBV2; clone size: NA; D gene: TRBD2; J gene: TRBJ2-1; CDR3 DNA: TGTGCCAGCAGTCCCGGGACTAGCGGTTACAATGAGCAGTTCTTC; CDR3 protein: CASSPGTSGYNEQFF
V gene: TRBV5-4; clone size: NA; D gene: TRBD1; J gene: TRBJ2-1; CDR3 DNA: TGTGCCAGCAGCTTCAGGACAGGGGGGGGAGGCAATGAGCAGTTCTTC; CDR3 protein: CASSFRTGGGGNEQFF
V gene: TRBV7-9; clone size: NA; D gene: NA; J gene: TRBJ1-2; CDR3 DNA: TGTGCCAGCAGCTTAGTCGGACAGTTTCTAAACTATGGCTACACCTTC; CDR3 protein: CASSLVGQFLNYGYTF
V gene: TRBV19; clone size: few; D gene: NA; J gene: TRBJ2-3; CDR3 DNA: TGTGCCAGTAGTATAGGTGTAGATACGCAGTATTTT; CDR3 protein: CASSIGVDTQYF
V gene: TRBV5-5; clone size: NA; D gene: NA; J gene: TRBJ1-1; CDR3 DNA: TGTGCCAGCAGCTTCTCCAGGGCGAACACTGAAGCTTTCTTT; CDR3 protein: CASSFSRANTEAFF
V gene: TRBV28; clone size: NA; D gene: NA; J gene: TRBJ2-7; CDR3 DNA: TGTGCCAGCAGTCGGCCCGATCGCCCCTACGAGCAGTACTTC; CDR3 protein: CASSRPDRPYEQYF
V gene: TRBV7-2; clone size: NA; D gene: TRBD2; J gene: TRBJ2-1; CDR3 DNA: TGTGCCAGCAGCTTAGTGCGCCCGACTAGCGGGAGTAGAGTAAGTGAGCAGTTCTTC; CDR3 protein: CASSLVRPTSGSRVSEQFF
V gene: TRBV4-3; clone size: NA; D gene: NA; J gene: TRBJ1-4; CDR3 DNA: TGCGCCAGCAGCCAAGGGCTGGGCGCTAATGAAAAACTGTTTTTT; CDR3 protein: CASSQGLGANEKLFF
V gene: TRBV5-1; clone size: NA; D gene: NA; J gene: TRBJ1-2; CDR3 DNA: TGCGCCAGCAGCTTGGGGTACAGGGAGGTTGATGGCTACACCTTC; CDR3 protein: CASSLGYREVDGYTF
V gene: TRBV2; clone size: NA; D gene: NA; J gene: TRBJ1-5; CDR3 DNA: TGTGCCAGCAGTGGACGGGGTCCTCAGCCCCAGCATTTT; CDR3 protein: CASSGRGPQPQHF
V gene: TRBV5-6; clone size: NA; D gene: NA; J gene: TRBJ2-7; CDR3 DNA: TGTGCCAGCGACCAGCGGGCCTCTTCCACCGAGCAGTACTTC; CDR3 protein: CASDQRASSTEQYF
V gene: TRBV28; clone size: NA; D gene: NA; J gene: TRBJ2-6; CDR3 DNA: TGTGCCAGCAGTACAACCCCCACAGGGTTGGGGGCCAACGTCCTGACTTTC; CDR3 protein: CASSTTPTGLGANVLTF
V gene: TRBV21-1; clone size: few; D gene: NA; J gene: TRBJ1-2; CDR3 DNA: TGTGCCAGCAGCACGCGACAGGGAGCTAACTATGGCTACACCTTC; CDR3 protein: CASSTRQGANYGYTF
V gene: TRBV5-1; clone size: NA; D gene: NA; J gene: TRBJ1-4; CDR3 DNA: TGCGCCAGCAGCCCAGGGTGGGGAAATGAAAAACTGTTTTTT; CDR3 protein: CASSPGWGNEKLFF
V gene: TRBV5-1; clone size: NA; D gene: TRBD1; J gene: TRBJ2-7; CDR3 DNA: TGCGCCAGCAGCCGCCGGGACAGCTCCTACGAGCAGTACTTC; CDR3 protein: CASSRRDSSYEQYF
V gene: TRBV12-5; clone size: NA; D gene: NA; J gene: TRBJ1-6; CDR3 DNA: TGTGCTAGTGGTCCGAAGAGGGGCGCAGATAATTCACCCCTCCACTTT; CDR3 protein: CASGPKRGADNSPLHF
V gene: TRBV5-5; clone size: NA; D gene: NA; J gene: TRBJ2-5; CDR3 DNA: TGTGCCAGCAGCTTGGGGGGGACAAAAGAGACCCAGTACTTC; CDR3 protein: CASSLGGTKETQYF
V gene: TRBV6-5; clone size: NA; D gene: TRBD2; J gene: TRBJ2-5; CDR3 DNA: TGTGCCAGTACTGCGGGGGGGGAGACCCAGTACTTC; CDR3 protein: CASTAGGETQYF
V gene: TRBV19; clone size: NA; D gene: NA; J gene: TRBJ1-1; CDR3 DNA: TGTGCCAGTAACCCGAGTTTAAGCGTGAACACTGAAGCTTTCTTT; CDR3 protein: CASNPSLSVNTEAFF
V gene: TRBV11-2; clone size: NA; D gene: TRBD2; J gene: TRBJ2-7; CDR3 DNA: TGTGCCAGCAGCCCAGGACTAGCGGTAGCGTTTTCCTACGAGCAGTACTTC; CDR3 protein: CASSPGLAVAFSYEQYF
V gene: TRBV4-2; clone size: few; D gene: TRBD1; J gene: TRBJ1-4; CDR3 DNA: TGTGCCAGCAGCCAAGATGGGGCTGCGCAGGGGGGCCGAGGAAAACTGTTTTTT; CDR3 protein: CASSQDGAAQGGRGKLFF
V gene: TRBV6-5; clone size: NA; D gene: NA; J gene: TRBJ2-7; CDR3 DNA: TGTGCCAGCCGAGGGACTGGCGATTACGAGCAGTACTTC; CDR3 protein: CASRGTGDYEQYF
V gene: TRBV4-3; clone size: NA; D gene: TRBD1; J gene: TRBJ1-1; CDR3 DNA: TGCGCCAGCAGCCACCGGACAGGGGGCGCGATTGACACTGAAGCTTTCTTT; CDR3 protein: CASSHRTGGAIDTEAFF
V gene: TRBV7-2; clone size: few; D gene: NA; J gene: TRBJ2-2; CDR3 DNA: TGTGCCAGCAGCTTGACAGGGAACACCGGGGAGCTGTTTTTT; CDR3 protein: CASSLTGNTGELFF
V gene: TRBV30; clone size: NA; D gene: NA; J gene: TRBJ2-6; CDR3 DNA: TGTGCCTGGATTAGCCATCGTGCTGGGGCCAACGTCCTGACTTTC; CDR3 protein: CAWISHRAGANVLTF
V gene: TRBV29-1; clone size: NA; D gene: NA; J gene: TRBJ2-7; CDR3 DNA: TGCAGCGTGAAAACAGGGTGGGACGAGCAGTACTTC; CDR3 protein: CSVKTGWDEQYF
V gene: TRBV5-4; clone size: once; D gene: TRBD1; J gene: TRBJ1-1; CDR3 DNA: TGTGCCAGCAGCCCCGTACCGACAGGGGGCAGGACTGAAGCTTTCTTT; CDR3 protein: CASSPVPTGGRTEAFF
V gene: TRBV6-1; clone size: NA; D gene: NA; J gene: TRBJ2-4; CDR3 DNA: TGTGCCAGCAGTGAATACCTCTCGGATAAAAACATTCAGTACTTC; CDR3 protein: CASSEYLSDKNIQYF
V gene: TRBV5-5; clone size: NA; D gene: NA; J gene: TRBJ2-5; CDR3 DNA: TGTGCCAGCAGCCAAACGGCACAAGAGACCCAGTACTTC; CDR3 protein: CASSQTAQETQYF
V gene: TRBV7-9; clone size: NA; D gene: NA; J gene: TRBJ1-5; CDR3 DNA: TGTGCCAGCAGCTTAGGGGCAGATCAGCCCCAGCATTTT; CDR3 protein: CASSLGADQPQHF
V gene: TRBV6-2/TRBV6-3; clone size: NA; D gene: NA; J gene: TRBJ2-7; CDR3 DNA: TGTGCCAGCAGTGCCCGCCGGGACTCAACCTACGAGCAGTACTTC; CDR3 protein: CASSARRDSTYEQYF
V gene: TRBV30; clone size: NA; D gene: NA; J gene: TRBJ2-5; CDR3 DNA: TGTGCCTGGAGTGTAAATAGAGAGACCCAGTACTTC; CDR3 protein: CAWSVNRETQYF
V gene: TRBV7-9; clone size: NA; D gene: NA; J gene: TRBJ1-2; CDR3 DNA: TGTGCCAGCAGCTTGGACGGACCCTATGGCTACACCTTC; CDR3 protein: CASSLDGPYGYTF
V gene: TRBV30; clone size: few; D gene: TRBD2; J gene: TRBJ2-5; CDR3 DNA: TGTGCCTGGGCGGGACTACAAGAGACCCAGTACTTC; CDR3 protein: CAWAGLQETQYF
V gene: TRBV9; clone size: NA; D gene: TRBD2; J gene: TRBJ2-7; CDR3 DNA: TGTGCCAGCAGCGGAGTTAGCGGGAGGGGGGAGCAGTACTTC; CDR3 protein: CASSGVSGRGEQYF
V gene: TRBV6-5; clone size: NA; D gene: NA; J gene: TRBJ2-3; CDR3 DNA: TGTGCCAGCAGACAACAGGGAGGGGCAGATACGCAGTATTTT; CDR3 protein: CASRQQGGADTQYF
V gene: TRBV6-5; clone size: NA; D gene: NA; J gene: TRBJ2-2; CDR3 DNA: TGTGCCAGCACTCCCGGGTTCCAGAACACCGGGGAGCTGTTTTTT; CDR3 protein: CASTPGFQNTGELFF
V gene: TRBV28; clone size: NA; D gene: NA; J gene: TRBJ2-7; CDR3 DNA: TGTGCCAGCAGTTTAATATCCGGGACAATATACGAGCAGTACTTC; CDR3 protein: CASSLISGTIYEQYF
V gene: TRBV29-1; clone size: NA; D gene: TRBD1; J gene: TRBJ1-1; CDR3 DNA: TGCAGCGTCGACAGGGGACCCGGTACTGAAGCTTTCTTT; CDR3 protein: CSVDRGPGTEAFF
V gene: TRBV9; clone size: few; D gene: NA; J gene: TRBJ2-3; CDR3 DNA: TGTGCCAGCAGCGTAGCCGGGAGAAGTACAGATACGCAGTATTTT; CDR3 protein: CASSVAGRSTDTQYF
V gene: TRBV30; clone size: NA; D gene: NA; J gene: TRBJ1-6; CDR3 DNA: TGTGCCTTGACACCGACGAGCTTAAATAATTCACCCCTCCACTTT; CDR3 protein: CALTPTSLNNSPLHF
V gene: TRBV6-2/TRBV6-3; clone size: NA; D gene: NA; J gene: TRBJ2-1; CDR3 DNA: TGTGCCAGCAGTTATATAGGGAATGAGCAGTTCTTC; CDR3 protein: CASSYIGNEQFF
V gene: TRBV7-6; clone size: NA; D gene: TRBD2; J gene: TRBJ2-7; CDR3 DNA: TGTGCCAGCAGTCAGGGACTAGCGGGAGTTAATGAGCAGTACTTC; CDR3 protein: CASSQGLAGVNEQYF